A single sample gave rise to the 25 T cell receptor beta chains below, sequenced in a study of vaccination and CD4 T cells after COVID-19. These TCRs are of unknown antigen specificity. The treatment is: roughly ten-day PBMC culture with coronavirus spike peptide pools or control peptides (ViraFEST assay). The unexposed donor's CD4+ T cells were collected before the COVID-19 pandemic (2011-2018). An Oncomine TCR Beta short-read assay was used to sequence the DNA from cultured CD4+ T cells. TCRdb passed the PCR reads through MiXCR, listing each CDR3 protein once. The table records roughly 5,000 distinct CDR3 sequences, roughly 28% of them present only once. Sequenced material: CD4+ T cells from blood, cultured in vitro. These receptors all come from a human donor in good health.

There are a few counts of this clonotype. In DNA form, the CDR3 reads TGTGCCATCGGAATTGAGACAGGGCTCTATAATTCACCCCTCCACTTT. Residues: CAIGIETGLYNSPLHF. The chain couples TRBV10-3 to TRBJ1-6; 7 bases agree with TRBD1. The V gene's germline CDR1 is ENHRY and CDR2 SYGVKD. Trimming cost V 8 bases and J 3 bases; bases outside gene matches: 10. CDR3 length equals 16 residues.

The rearrangement uses TRBV6-5 and TRBJ1-2; D is unclear. The V end was cut by 2 bases, the J end by 4 bases, with 20 bases between. The CDR3 covers 17 residues. Germline V gene data show CDR1 as MNHEY and CDR2 as SVGAGI. The CDR3 coding sequence is TGTGCCAGCAGTTACAGTCCAGCGGCGCTTGTACTCTATGGCTACACCTTC. This codes for CASSYSPAALVLYGYTF.

V gene TRBV9 combines with J gene TRBJ2-7; D may correspond to TRBD1 or TRBD2 (5 bases each). The CDR3 runs to 14 residues. V gave up 4 bases and J gave up 2 bases, with 13 bases separating them. Germline V gives CDR1 SGDLS, CDR2 YYNGEE. The CDR3 spells CASSPSGAPYEQYF. The CDR3 nucleotides are TGTGCCAGCAGCCCCTCCGGGGCGCCCTACGAGCAGTACTTC.

The rearrangement joins TRBV4-2 to TRBJ2-6, with D unclear. This CDR3 region has 15 residues. V lost 0 bases and J lost 0, with 3 bases in between. In germline, CDR1 is LGHNA, CDR2 YNFKEQ. As DNA, the CDR3 is TGTGCCAGCAGCCAAGAAGGCTCTGGGGCCAACGTCCTGACTTTC. Its protein product is CASSQEGSGANVLTF.

This clonotype was seen a handful of times. V is TRBV20-1 and J is TRBJ2-7; 9 bases map to TRBD2. This CDR3 region has 13 residues. Germline CDR1 is DFQATT and CDR2 is SNEGSKA (reference sequence). With V trimmed by 1 base and J by 3 bases, 1 base remained unmatched. The CDR3 coding sequence is TGCAGTGCTAGAGTACTAGCGGGCTACGAGCAGTACTTC. Translation: CSARVLAGYEQYF.

The V gene is TRBV20-1, the J gene TRBJ2-7; D ambiguous. V dropped 0 bases and J dropped 5 bases, with 20 bases sitting between them. This CDR3 spans 16 amino acids. Germline V gives CDR1 DFQATT, CDR2 SNEGSKA (reference sequence). CDR3 sequence (DNA): TGCAGTGCTAGAGATTTGAGTGGCGGCCCTCAGGACGAGCAGTACTTC. Translation: CSARDLSGGPQDEQYF.

This chain uses TRBV24-1 with TRBJ2-5; a weak D match, TRBD1 (6 bases). Germline V gives CDR1 KGHDR, CDR2 SFDVKD. The CDR3 runs 15 residues. V gave up 3 bases and J gave up 5 bases, with 15 bases separating them. CDR3 in amino acids: CATSDSQEQGETQYF. The CDR3 DNA follows: TGTGCCACCAGTGATAGCCAGGAGCAGGGGGAGACCCAGTACTTC.

The chain employs TRBV6-1 and TRBJ1-3; no definite D call. The germline CDR1 and CDR2 sequences are MNHNS and SASEGT. This CDR3 spans 14 amino acids. Trimming removed 8 bases from V and 0 bases from J, with 11 bases in between. For the CDR3, the DNA is TGTGCCAGCGCGGCGGAGAGCTCTGGAAACACCATATATTTT. Protein sequence: CASAAESSGNTIYF.

This chain connects TRBV11-3 to TRBJ2-1, with 7 bases that match TRBD2. After removal of 1 base from V and 0 bases from J, the junction contained 6 bases not matched to a gene. Per germline, CDR1 SGHNT and CDR2 YENEEA. The CDR3 has 17 amino acids. The CDR3 DNA follows: TGTGCCAGCAGCTTAGTTTTAGGGAGGGGCTCCTACAATGAGCAGTTCTTC. Amino acids: CASSLVLGRGSYNEQFF.

This clonotype is medium-sized in the sample. The rearrangement uses TRBV19 and TRBJ1-2; D call uncertain. Germline values: CDR1 LNHDA, CDR2 SQIVND (reference sequence). V lost 4 bases to trimming and J lost 0 bases, with 21 bases between them. The CDR3 is 18 residues long. The CDR3 nucleotides are TGTGCCAGTAGTACCACCCCTGGCAGGAGGACCCCTAACTATGGCTACACCTTC. It translates to CASSTTPGRRTPNYGYTF.

This clonotype has a handful of counts. J is TRBJ2-3 and V is TRBV6-4; D remains ambiguous. CDR1 and CDR2 (germline): MRHNA, SNTAGT. The ends were cut back, 3 bases at V and 2 bases at J, with 12 bases in the middle. The CDR3 runs 15 residues. CDR3 loop: CASSETSTNTDTQYF. CDR3 nucleotide sequence: TGTGCCAGCAGTGAGACTTCTACCAACACAGATACGCAGTATTTT.

This clonotype turned up a few times. This chain connects TRBV6-5 to TRBJ1-5; no firm D call. The CDR3 sequence is 16 residues long. V lost 0 bases and J lost 0, with 9 bases in between. The germline V gene has CDR1 MNHEY and CDR2 SVGAGI. The CDR3 is CASSYSAVFSNQPQHF. The CDR3 coding sequence is TGTGCCAGCAGTTACTCCGCGGTTTTTAGCAATCAGCCCCAGCATTTT.

The chain is built from TRBV25-1 and TRBJ2-1; 16 bases fit TRBD2. CDR3 length: 18 residues. Unmatched junction bases numbered 5, after V lost 4 bases and J lost 2 bases. The V gene's germline CDR1 is MGHDK and CDR2 SYGVNS. CDR3 coding DNA: TGTGCCAGCAGTGCCGGGACTAGCGGGGGGGCTGCCTACAATGAGCAGTTCTTC. As protein: CASSAGTSGGAAYNEQFF.

This clonotype occurred a few times. The chain joins TRBV10-3 to TRBJ2-6, with D possibly being TRBD1 (6 bases). The CDR3 extends over 15 amino acids. The germline V gene has CDR1 ENHRY and CDR2 SYGVKD. V was trimmed by 7 bases and J by 0 bases, leaving 10 bases between them. CDR3 coding DNA: TGTGCCATCATGCAGGGGAGCTCTGGGGCCAACGTCCTGACTTTC. Its protein is CAIMQGSSGANVLTF.

The chain couples TRBV9 to TRBJ2-7; no definite D call. This CDR3 is built from 14 residues. The germline gives CDR1 SGDLS, CDR2 YYNGEE. The V end was cut by 0 bases, the J end by 1 base, with 8 bases between. CDR3: CASSVGTNSYEQYF. As DNA, the CDR3 is TGTGCCAGCAGCGTAGGGACGAATTCCTACGAGCAGTACTTC. The variable domain in full, with the rest retrieved from reference TRBV9 and TRBJ2-7, is DSGVTQTPKHLITATGQRVTLRCSPRSGDLSVYWYQQSLDQGLQFLIQYYNGEERAKGNILERFSAQQFPDLHSELNLSSLELGDSALYFCASSVGTNSYEQYFGPGTRLTVT.

The chain recombines TRBV28 with TRBJ1-1, with D possibly matching TRBD1 (5 bases). The CDR3 covers 11 residues. Germline loops: CDR1 MDHEN, CDR2 SYDVKM. V dropped 6 bases and J dropped 7 bases, with 9 bases sitting between them. The CDR3 loop is CASRRQSEAFF. The CDR3 nucleotides are TGTGCCAGCAGGAGACAGAGTGAAGCTTTCTTT.

The chain combines TRBV6-1 with TRBJ2-1; D remains unclear. The CDR3 has 13 residues. The V end was cut by 4 bases, the J end by 7 bases, with 11 bases between. The germline V gene encodes CDR1 MNHNS and CDR2 SASEGT. The CDR3 region has the DNA TGTGCCAGCAGTGCGCGTCTAGGGAATGAGCAGTTCTTC. Its translation: CASSARLGNEQFF.

This clonotype was counted between two and nine times. V usage is TRBV6-1 and J usage is TRBJ1-5; 7 bases fit TRBD1. V gave up 7 bases and J gave up 5 bases; unmatched junction bases: 5. In germline, CDR1 is MNHNS, CDR2 SASEGT. The CDR3 sequence is 13 residues long. The CDR3 nucleotides read TGTGCCAGCATGGGACAGCCGGATCAGCCCCAGCATTTT. As protein: CASMGQPDQPQHF.

The CDR3 DNA sequence: TGTGCCAGTAGTATAGATTCAGGGGCCGTTGGCTACACCTTC. Residues: CASSIDSGAVGYTF. The J gene is TRBJ1-2, the V gene TRBV19; a possible D gene is TRBD1 (6 bases). Germline assignment: CDR1 LNHDA and CDR2 SQIVND (reference sequence). The CDR3 covers 14 residues. V lost 0 bases to trimming and J lost 7 bases, with 12 bases between them.

This clonotype was found a few times. The rearrangement links TRBV28 to TRBJ1-1, with no clear D. CDR1 and CDR2 (germline): MDHEN, SYDVKM. This CDR3 is 11 amino acids long. Trimming stripped 3 bases from V and 8 bases from J, with 7 bases between. For the CDR3, the DNA is TGTGCCAGCAGTTTGGAGGAAGAAGCTTTCTTT. Residues: CASSLEEEAFF.

The chain combines TRBV11-2 with TRBJ2-7; D is undetermined. CDR1 is SGHAT, CDR2 FQNNGV, per germline. The length of the CDR3 is 14 residues. Trimming stripped 3 bases from V and 0 bases from J, with 9 bases between. CDR3 protein: CASSFQVTSYEQYF. The CDR3 DNA reads TGTGCCAGCAGCTTCCAGGTTACCTCCTACGAGCAGTACTTC.

The chain is built from TRBV5-1 and TRBJ1-5; no clear D. CDR1 and CDR2 from the germline V gene are SGHRS and YFSETQ. The CDR3 extends over 17 amino acids. Trimming took 2 bases from V and 6 from J, leaving 21 bases between them. This chain's CDR3 is CASSFIFTDKGSQPQHF. The CDR3 bases are TGCGCCAGCAGCTTCATATTTACCGACAAAGGCAGTCAGCCCCAGCATTTT.

This chain uses TRBV5-1 with TRBJ2-1, with D perhaps TRBD2 (6 bases). V lost 4 bases and J lost 5, with 16 bases in between. The length of the CDR3 is 15 residues. CDR1 is SGHRS, CDR2 YFSETQ, per germline. CDR3 DNA sequence: TGCGCCAGCAGCGAACTAGCTGGGTACAACAATGAGCAGTTCTTC. This sequence encodes CASSELAGYNNEQFF.

V usage is TRBV11-2 and J usage is TRBJ2-5; D call uncertain. With 5 bases removed from V and 5 bases from J, the gap between germline ends came to 9 bases. This CDR3 region has 12 residues. CDR1 SGHAT and CDR2 FQNNGV come from the germline V gene. The CDR3 DNA follows: TGTGCCAGCAGCCTTACCAGGGAGACCCAGTACTTC. It translates to CASSLTRETQYF.

This clonotype was detected a few times. V and J are TRBV20-1 and TRBJ2-7; 8 bases agree with TRBD1. Germline V gene sequence: CDR1 DFQATT, CDR2 SNEGSKA (reference sequence). This CDR3 region has 13 residues. The V segment lost 4 bases and the J segment 3 bases; nucleotides outside the gene matches: 5. In DNA form, the CDR3 reads TGCAGTGCTACCAGGACAGGGAACTACGAGCAGTACTTC. Translated, it gives CSATRTGNYEQYF.